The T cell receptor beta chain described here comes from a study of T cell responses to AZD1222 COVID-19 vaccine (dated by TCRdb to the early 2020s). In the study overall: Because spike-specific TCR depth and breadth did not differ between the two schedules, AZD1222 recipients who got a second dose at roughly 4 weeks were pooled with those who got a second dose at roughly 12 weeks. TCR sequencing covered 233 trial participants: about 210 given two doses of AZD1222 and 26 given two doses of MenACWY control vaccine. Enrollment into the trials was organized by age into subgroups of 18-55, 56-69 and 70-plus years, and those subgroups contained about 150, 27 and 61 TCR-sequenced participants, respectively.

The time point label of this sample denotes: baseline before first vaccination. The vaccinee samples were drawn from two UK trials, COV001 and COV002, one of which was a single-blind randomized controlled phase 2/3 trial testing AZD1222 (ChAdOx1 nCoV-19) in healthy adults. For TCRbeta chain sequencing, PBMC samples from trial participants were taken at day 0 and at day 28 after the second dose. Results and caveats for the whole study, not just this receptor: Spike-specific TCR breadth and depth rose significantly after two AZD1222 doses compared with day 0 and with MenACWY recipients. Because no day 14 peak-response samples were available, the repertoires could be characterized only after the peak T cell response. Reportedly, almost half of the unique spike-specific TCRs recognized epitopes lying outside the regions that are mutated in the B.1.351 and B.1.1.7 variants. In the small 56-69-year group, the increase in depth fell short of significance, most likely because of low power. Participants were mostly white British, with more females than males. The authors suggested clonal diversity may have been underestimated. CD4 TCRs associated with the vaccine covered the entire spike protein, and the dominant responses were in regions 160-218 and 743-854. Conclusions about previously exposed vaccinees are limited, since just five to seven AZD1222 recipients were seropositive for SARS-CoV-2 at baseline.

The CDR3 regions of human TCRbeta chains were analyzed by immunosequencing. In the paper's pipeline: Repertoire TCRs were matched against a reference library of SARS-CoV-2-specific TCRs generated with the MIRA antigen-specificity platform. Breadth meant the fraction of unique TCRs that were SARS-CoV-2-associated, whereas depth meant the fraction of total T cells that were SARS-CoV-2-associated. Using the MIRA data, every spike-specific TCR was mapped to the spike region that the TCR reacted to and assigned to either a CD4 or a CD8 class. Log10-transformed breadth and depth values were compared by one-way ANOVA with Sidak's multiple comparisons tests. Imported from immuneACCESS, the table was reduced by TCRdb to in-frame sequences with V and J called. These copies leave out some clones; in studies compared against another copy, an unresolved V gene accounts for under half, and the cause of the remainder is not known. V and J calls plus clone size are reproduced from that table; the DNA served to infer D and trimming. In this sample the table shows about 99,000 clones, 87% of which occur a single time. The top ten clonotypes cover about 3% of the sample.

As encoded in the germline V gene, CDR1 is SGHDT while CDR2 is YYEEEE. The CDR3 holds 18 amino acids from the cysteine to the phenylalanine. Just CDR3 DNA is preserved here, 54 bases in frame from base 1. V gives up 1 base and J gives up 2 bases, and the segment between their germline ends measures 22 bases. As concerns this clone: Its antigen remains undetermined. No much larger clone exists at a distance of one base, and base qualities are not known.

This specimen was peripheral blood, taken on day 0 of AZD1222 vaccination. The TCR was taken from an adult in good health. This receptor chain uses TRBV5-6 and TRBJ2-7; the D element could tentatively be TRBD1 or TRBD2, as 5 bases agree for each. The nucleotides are TGTGCCAGCAGCTTGTGGGGCGTGGGGGTAACGATCACCTACGAGCAGTACTTC. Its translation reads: CASSLWGVGVTITYEQYF.